The 16 T cell receptor beta chains below come from one sample, sequenced in a study of blood T cell repertoires in COVID-19. The assay was immunoSEQ multiplex PCR, and TCRdb's table has in-frame clones only and misses some. The sample lists about 62,000 clones, about four fifths occurring once. The sequencing sample was made of peripheral blood. Source of these receptors: a human donor in a cohort sampled during active COVID-19.

The J gene is TRBJ1-5, the V gene TRBV7-2; TRBD1 might be the D (5 bases). CDR3 size: 13 residues. V was trimmed by 2 bases and J by 6 bases, leaving 8 bases between them. Germline V gene sequence: CDR1 SGHTA, CDR2 FQGNSA. The CDR3 bases are TGTGCCAGCAGCTTAATGGGGGGTCAGCCCCAGCATTTT. Amino acid sequence: CASSLMGGQPQHF.

This chain connects TRBV7-2 to TRBJ1-5; the D is unclear. V shed 5 bases and J shed 4 bases, with 9 bases lying between them. Germline V lookup: CDR1 SGHTA, CDR2 FQGNSA. The CDR3 totals 13 residues. The CDR3 nucleotides read TGTGCCAGCAGCCCCGGGAAAAATCAGCCCCAGCATTTT. Translation gives CASSPGKNQPQHF.

The chain combines TRBV18 with TRBJ2-3, with D perhaps matching TRBD1 (6 bases). Germline CDR1 is KGHSH and CDR2 is LQKENI. This CDR3 has 14 residues. V was shortened by 0 bases and J by 3 bases, with 7 bases between the two germline ends. The CDR3 sequence is CASSPPDRTDTQYF. For the CDR3, the DNA is TGTGCCAGCTCACCACCCGACAGGACAGATACGCAGTATTTT.

The chain carries TRBV5-4 and TRBJ2-7; D might be TRBD2 (5 bases). CDR3 length equals 14 residues. V lost 1 base, J lost 0 bases, and 8 bases lay in between. Looked up from germline, CDR1 is SGHNT and CDR2 is YYREEE (reference sequence). The CDR3 here is CASSLTGSSYEQYF. The CDR3 nucleotides read TGTGCCAGCAGCTTGACGGGGAGCTCCTACGAGCAGTACTTC.

The V and J genes are TRBV23-1 and TRBJ2-2, with 8 positions matching TRBD1. TRBV23-1 is assigned to the ORF class and has an uncertain function. V shed 8 bases and J 7 bases; nucleotides not matched to a gene: 21. This CDR3 has 18 residues. Here the CDR3 DNA reads TGCGCCAGCCCCGTCAGGGACAGGCGATGCCTCGGGAGCGGGGAGCTGTTTTTT. This gives the protein CASPVRDRRCLGSGELFF.

This chain connects TRBV4-1 to TRBJ1-6; D not certain. V was cut by 0 bases and J by 8 bases, with 11 bases left in between. In germline, CDR1 is MGHRA, CDR2 YSYEKL. This CDR3 comprises 15 residues. The CDR3: CASSQDESLYSPLHF. DNA for the CDR3: TGCGCCAGCAGCCAAGATGAGTCTCTCTATTCACCCCTCCACTTT.

The J gene is TRBJ1-2, the V gene TRBV5-1; D is unclear. This CDR3 comprises 14 residues. Trimming pared 4 bases from V and 7 bases from J, leaving 17 bases between. Germline V lookup: CDR1 SGHRS, CDR2 YFSETQ. CDR3 nucleotides: TGCGCCAGCAGCACGACGGAGACCTATGGTGGCTACACCTTC. Translated, it gives CASSTTETYGGYTF.

The gene calls are TRBV5-1 and TRBJ1-1; maybe TRBD1 (5 bases). The length of the CDR3 is 15 residues. Germline values: CDR1 SGHRS, CDR2 YFSETQ. Trimming cost V 4 bases and J 0 bases, with 13 bases left between them. CDR3 protein: CASSLMGGMNTEAFF. DNA for the CDR3: TGCGCCAGCAGCCTCATGGGGGGTATGAACACTGAAGCTTTCTTT.

The chain carries TRBV7-6 and TRBJ2-7, with 8 bases matching TRBD1. The germline V gene encodes CDR1 SGHVS and CDR2 FNYEAQ. CDR3 size: 15 residues. After removal of 4 bases from V and 4 bases from J, the junction contained 9 bases not matched to a gene. The CDR3 protein is CASSYGQGALYEQYF. DNA for the CDR3: TGTGCCAGCAGCTACGGACAGGGCGCCTTGTACGAGCAGTACTTC.

The CDR3: CASRPTGGTNQPQHF. The CDR3 nucleotides read TGTGCCAGTAGACCGACAGGGGGAACCAATCAGCCCCAGCATTTT. This sequence joins TRBV19 and TRBJ1-5; 9 bases map to TRBD1. The CDR3 consists of 15 residues. In germline, CDR1 is LNHDA, CDR2 SQIVND (reference sequence). The junction had 6 bases not matched to a gene; V was cut back by 6 bases and J by 3 bases. Drawing the rest from reference TRBV19 and TRBJ1-5, the complete variable domain is DGGITQSPKYLFRKEGQNVTLSCEQNLNHDAMYWYRQDPGQGLRLIYYSQIVNDFQKGDIAEGYSVSREKKESFPLTVTSAQKNPTAFYLCASRPTGGTNQPQHFGDGTRLSIL.

The genes are TRBV6-5 and TRBJ1-2; D gene uncertain. From germline, CDR1 is MNHEY and CDR2 SVGAGI. Trimming removed 2 bases from V and 4 bases from J, with 11 bases in between. The CDR3 has 14 amino acids. CDR3 nucleotides: TGTGCCAGCAGTTACCCGGGGAGCCCCTATGGCTACACCTTC. Encoded protein: CASSYPGSPYGYTF.

This sequence joins TRBV2 and TRBJ2-2; D unclear. This CDR3 contains 15 residues. The V end lost 5 bases, the J end lost 0 bases, and 10 bases lay between the germline ends. From germline, CDR1 is SNHLY and CDR2 FYNNEI. CDR3 residues: CASSLTNTNTGELFF. As DNA, the CDR3 is TGTGCCAGCAGTCTTACTAATACGAACACCGGGGAGCTGTTTTTT.

V and J are TRBV20-1 and TRBJ1-2, with D possibly being TRBD1 (5 bases). Germline values: CDR1 DFQATT, CDR2 SNEGSKA (reference sequence). This CDR3 comprises 10 residues. Trimming removed 7 bases from V and 8 bases from J, with 11 bases in between. CDR3 sequence (DNA): TGCAGTGTTCAGGGCTCGGGCTACACCTTC. Amino acid sequence: CSVQGSGYTF.

The CDR3 bases are TGTGCCAGCAGCGTAGAGGCTAGCGAAGAGACCCAGTACTTC. This encodes CASSVEASEETQYF. V is TRBV9 and J is TRBJ2-5; a possible D gene is TRBD2 (6 bases). Trimming took off 0 bases at V and 3 bases at J, with 9 bases between the two ends. The CDR3 loop spans 14 amino acids. CDR1 SGDLS and CDR2 YYNGEE come from the germline V gene.

The gene calls are TRBV27 and TRBJ1-5; D gene ambiguous. The CDR3 runs 14 residues. V was cut by 3 bases and J by 3 bases, with 9 bases left in between. Germline-derived CDR1 and CDR2 are MNHEY and SMNVEV (reference sequence). The CDR3 is CASSLRRDNQPQHF. CDR3 coding DNA: TGTGCCAGCAGTTTGCGGCGGGACAATCAGCCCCAGCATTTT.

The chain uses TRBV18 and TRBJ2-5; TRBD2 matches at 10 bases. The CDR3 totals 15 residues. Trimming took 5 bases from V and 2 from J; bases not matched to a gene: 5. Germline loops: CDR1 KGHSH, CDR2 LQKENI. The CDR3 coding sequence is TGTGCCAGCTCAATAGCGGGGGGACGACAAGAGACCCAGTACTTC. It yields the protein CASSIAGGRQETQYF.